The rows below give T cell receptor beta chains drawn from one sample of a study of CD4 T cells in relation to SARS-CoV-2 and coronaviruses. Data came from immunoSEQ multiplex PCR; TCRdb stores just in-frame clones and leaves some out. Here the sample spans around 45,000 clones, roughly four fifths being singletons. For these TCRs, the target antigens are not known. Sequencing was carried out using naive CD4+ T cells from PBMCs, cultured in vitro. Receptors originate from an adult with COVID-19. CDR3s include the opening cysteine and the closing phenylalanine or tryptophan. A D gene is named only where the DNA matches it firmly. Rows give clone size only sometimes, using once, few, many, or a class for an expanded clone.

CDR3nt: TGCGCCAGCAGTCCTAATTCAAGGTCGGGACAGAACACTGAAGCTTTCTTT
CDR3aa: CASSPNSRSGQNTEAFF
d_gene: NA
v_gene: TRBV5-1
abundance: NA
j_gene: TRBJ1-1

CDR3nt: TGCGCCAGCAGCCAAGCGTTAAGGGGGAATGAGCAGTTCTTC
CDR3aa: CASSQALRGNEQFF
d_gene: NA
v_gene: TRBV4-1
abundance: few
j_gene: TRBJ2-1

CDR3nt: TGTGCCTGGAGTGGTGCAGACAGGGCTAATTCACCCCTCCACTTT
CDR3aa: CAWSGADRANSPLHF
d_gene: TRBD1
v_gene: TRBV30
abundance: NA
j_gene: TRBJ1-6

CDR3nt: TGTGCCAGCAGCAAAGGACAGATGAACACTGAAGCTTTCTTT
CDR3aa: CASSKGQMNTEAFF
d_gene: NA
v_gene: TRBV3-1/TRBV3-2
abundance: NA
j_gene: TRBJ1-1

CDR3nt: TGCGCCAGCAGCCTTGGGACAACAACTAATGAAAAACTGTTTTTT
CDR3aa: CASSLGTTTNEKLFF
d_gene: NA
v_gene: TRBV4-3
abundance: NA
j_gene: TRBJ1-4

CDR3nt: TGTGCCAGCAGTACAGGGATAGGTCAGCCCCAGCATTTT
CDR3aa: CASSTGIGQPQHF
d_gene: NA
v_gene: TRBV7-2
abundance: NA
j_gene: TRBJ1-5

CDR3nt: TGTGCCACCAGCAGAGATAAAGTGTCCGGCTACGAGCAGTACTTC
CDR3aa: CATSRDKVSGYEQYF
d_gene: NA
v_gene: TRBV15
abundance: NA
j_gene: TRBJ2-7

CDR3nt: TGTGCCAGCTCTCCGGGACGGACCTACGAGCAGTACTTC
CDR3aa: CASSPGRTYEQYF
d_gene: NA
v_gene: TRBV18
abundance: NA
j_gene: TRBJ2-7

CDR3nt: TGTGCCAGCAGCCGGGACGGCTCCTACAATGAGCAGTTCTTC
CDR3aa: CASSRDGSYNEQFF
d_gene: NA
v_gene: TRBV7-2
abundance: NA
j_gene: TRBJ2-1

CDR3nt: TGTGCCTGGACCTCAGGGCCCCCGGGAGGGAATTCACCCCTCCACTTT
CDR3aa: CAWTSGPPGGNSPLHF
d_gene: NA
v_gene: TRBV30
abundance: once
j_gene: TRBJ1-6

CDR3nt: TGTGCCAGCAGTCCCCCGGCTAGCGGCCAAGAGACCCAGTACTTC
CDR3aa: CASSPPASGQETQYF
d_gene: TRBD2
v_gene: TRBV28
abundance: NA
j_gene: TRBJ2-5

CDR3nt: TGTGCCAGCTCCCGGCAGGGCTCGCAAGACGGCCGGCAGTTCTTC
CDR3aa: CASSRQGSQDGRQFF
d_gene: NA
v_gene: TRBV2
abundance: NA
j_gene: TRBJ2-1

CDR3nt: TGTGCGGCTACCTCGGGTCAATTTGAAAACACCATATATTTT
CDR3aa: CAATSGQFENTIYF
d_gene: NA
v_gene: TRBV30
abundance: NA
j_gene: TRBJ1-3

CDR3nt: TGTGCCAGCAGCCAAGAGAGGGGGACTGGGGGAACCGGGGAGCTGTTTTTT
CDR3aa: CASSQERGTGGTGELFF
d_gene: NA
v_gene: TRBV3-1/TRBV3-2
abundance: NA
j_gene: TRBJ2-2

CDR3nt: TGTGCCAGCAGCCAAGTTGGTGCAGGGGGTCCATACTTTCAAGCTTTCTTT
CDR3aa: CASSQVGAGGPYFQAFF
d_gene: TRBD1
v_gene: TRBV3-1/TRBV3-2
abundance: NA
j_gene: TRBJ1-1

CDR3nt: TGTGCCAGCAGCCTAGCGGGGGGGACCGGGGAGCTGTTTTTT
CDR3aa: CASSLAGGTGELFF
d_gene: TRBD2
v_gene: TRBV7-3
abundance: few
j_gene: TRBJ2-2

CDR3nt: TGTGCCAGCTTCGTAACAGATACGCAGTATTTT
CDR3aa: CASFVTDTQYF
d_gene: NA
v_gene: TRBV18
abundance: NA
j_gene: TRBJ2-3

CDR3nt: TGTGCCAGCAGTTTTGACGGGAACTCCTACGAGCAGTACTTC
CDR3aa: CASSFDGNSYEQYF
d_gene: NA
v_gene: TRBV28
abundance: NA
j_gene: TRBJ2-7

CDR3nt: TGCGCCAGCAGCCGAAAAAGACAGAGACCTACGTGGGAGCAGTACTTC
CDR3aa: CASSRKRQRPTWEQYF
d_gene: NA
v_gene: TRBV5-1
abundance: NA
j_gene: TRBJ2-7

CDR3nt: TGTGCCAGCAGTTCGGGCTGGGTGCTTAAGAATAACGAAGCTTTCTTT
CDR3aa: CASSSGWVLKNNEAFF
d_gene: NA
v_gene: TRBV6-2/TRBV6-3
abundance: NA
j_gene: TRBJ1-1

CDR3nt: TGCGCCAGCAGCCAAGGGTGGGGCTACGAGCAGTACTTC
CDR3aa: CASSQGWGYEQYF
d_gene: NA
v_gene: TRBV4-3
abundance: medium-sized
j_gene: TRBJ2-7

CDR3nt: TGTGCCAGCAGCTTACGGCAGGGAGACTATGGCTACACCTTC
CDR3aa: CASSLRQGDYGYTF
d_gene: NA
v_gene: TRBV7-2
abundance: NA
j_gene: TRBJ1-2

CDR3nt: TGTGCCAGCAGCTTAGCGGGAGCCAAAAACATTCAGTACTTC
CDR3aa: CASSLAGAKNIQYF
d_gene: TRBD2
v_gene: TRBV3-1/TRBV3-2
abundance: NA
j_gene: TRBJ2-4

CDR3nt: TGTGCCAGCACTACGAATGGGGATACGCAGTATTTT
CDR3aa: CASTTNGDTQYF
d_gene: NA
v_gene: TRBV28
abundance: once
j_gene: TRBJ2-3

CDR3nt: TGTGCCAGCAGCCCGAGGGGCTCTGGAAACACCATATATTTT
CDR3aa: CASSPRGSGNTIYF
d_gene: NA
v_gene: TRBV3-1/TRBV3-2
abundance: few
j_gene: TRBJ1-3

CDR3nt: TGTGCCAGCAGCTTGGGACTAGCACCCAATGAGCAGTTCTTC
CDR3aa: CASSLGLAPNEQFF
d_gene: TRBD2
v_gene: TRBV11-2
abundance: NA
j_gene: TRBJ2-1